This TCR beta chain was obtained from a study of cytomegalovirus exposure and HLA in healthy donors. Primers for the PCR totalled 60 Vbeta and 13 Jbeta. This table comes from immunoSEQ multiplex PCR, and its TCRdb copy is limited to in-frame clones, with some not included. Of under 300,000 clones listed, approximately 84% are singletons. Findings and limits, study-wide: Available immune exposure information covered CMV serostatus only. Analysis was performed later, and it showed HLA-associated TCR beta chains to be more clonally expanded than equally common others.

This clone was counted once. Antigen unknown. The sample comprised PBMCs. This receptor was obtained from a woman aged 40 to 49 in good health and CMV-seropositive.

DNA of the CDR3: TGCGCCAGCAGCTTGGCCTATCCAGGGGCGGCGAACACTGAAGCTTTCTTT. Amino acids: CASSLAYPGAANTEAFF. The chain employs TRBV5-1 and TRBJ1-1; a weak D match, TRBD1 (6 bases). Germline V gene lookup returns CDR1 SGHRS and CDR2 YFSETQ. The CDR3 totals 17 residues. V lost 0 bases and J lost 1, with 16 bases in between.